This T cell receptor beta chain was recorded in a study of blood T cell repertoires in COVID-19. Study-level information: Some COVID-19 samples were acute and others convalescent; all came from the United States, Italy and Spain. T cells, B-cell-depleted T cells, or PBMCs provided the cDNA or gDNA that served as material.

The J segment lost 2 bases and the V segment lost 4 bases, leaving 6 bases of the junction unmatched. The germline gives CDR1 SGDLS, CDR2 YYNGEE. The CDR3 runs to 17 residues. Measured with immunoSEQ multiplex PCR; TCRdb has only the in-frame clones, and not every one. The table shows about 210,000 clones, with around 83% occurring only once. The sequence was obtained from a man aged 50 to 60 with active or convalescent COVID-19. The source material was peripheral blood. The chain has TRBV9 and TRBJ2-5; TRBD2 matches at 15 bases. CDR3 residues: CASSLGTSGGKQETQYF. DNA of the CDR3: TGTGCCAGCAGCCTCGGGACTAGCGGGGGGAAACAAGAGACCCAGTACTTC.